This T cell receptor (beta chain) was observed in a study of shared clonotypes between healthy human individuals. Libraries were prepared by immunoSEQ multiplex PCR; TCRdb keeps only in-frame clonotypes and omits some of them. The sample contains roughly 1.4 million clones, approximately 98.5% of which appear only once. Notes on this clone: Its antigen is unknown.

Nashville, Tennessee was home to all donors, who were Caucasian adults. CDR3 size: 16 residues. In germline, CDR1 is SGHRS, CDR2 YFSETQ. V dropped 4 bases and J dropped 5 bases, with 19 bases sitting between them. Regarding the study as a whole: Genetic and exposure-history diversity was limited by the few donors. A handful of donors showed sharing of about 5.5% of naive CD4 clonotypes.

Sequences were obtained from naive CD4+ T cells sorted from blood. Noted subset: CD45RA+ positively selected. V and J are TRBV5-1 and TRBJ2-1; D could derive from TRBD1 or TRBD2 (5 bases each). This clonotype originated in a man younger than 45 in good health. CDR3 coding DNA: TGCGCCAGCAGCGACGGGGACCCCACCAATGACAATGAGCAGTTCTTC. This gives the protein CASSDGDPTNDNEQFF. The whole variable domain, filled in from reference TRBV5-1 and TRBJ2-1, reads KAGVTQTPRYLIKTRGQQVTLSCSPISGHRSVSWYQQTPGQGLQFLFEYFSETQRNKGNFPGRFSGRQFSNSRSEMNVSTLELGDSALYLCASSDGDPTNDNEQFFGPGTRLTVL.